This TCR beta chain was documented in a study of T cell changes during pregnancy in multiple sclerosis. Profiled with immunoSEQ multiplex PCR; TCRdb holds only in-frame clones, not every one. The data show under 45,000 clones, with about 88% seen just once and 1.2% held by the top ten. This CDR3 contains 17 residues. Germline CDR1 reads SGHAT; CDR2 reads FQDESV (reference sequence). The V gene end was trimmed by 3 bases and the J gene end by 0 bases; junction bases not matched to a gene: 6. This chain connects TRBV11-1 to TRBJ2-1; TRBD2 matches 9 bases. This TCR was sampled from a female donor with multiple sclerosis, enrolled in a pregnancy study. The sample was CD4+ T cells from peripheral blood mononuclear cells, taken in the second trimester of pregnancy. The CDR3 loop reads CASSFNGLAYSYNEQFF. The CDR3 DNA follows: TGTGCCAGCAGCTTCAACGGACTAGCGTACTCCTACAATGAGCAGTTCTTC.